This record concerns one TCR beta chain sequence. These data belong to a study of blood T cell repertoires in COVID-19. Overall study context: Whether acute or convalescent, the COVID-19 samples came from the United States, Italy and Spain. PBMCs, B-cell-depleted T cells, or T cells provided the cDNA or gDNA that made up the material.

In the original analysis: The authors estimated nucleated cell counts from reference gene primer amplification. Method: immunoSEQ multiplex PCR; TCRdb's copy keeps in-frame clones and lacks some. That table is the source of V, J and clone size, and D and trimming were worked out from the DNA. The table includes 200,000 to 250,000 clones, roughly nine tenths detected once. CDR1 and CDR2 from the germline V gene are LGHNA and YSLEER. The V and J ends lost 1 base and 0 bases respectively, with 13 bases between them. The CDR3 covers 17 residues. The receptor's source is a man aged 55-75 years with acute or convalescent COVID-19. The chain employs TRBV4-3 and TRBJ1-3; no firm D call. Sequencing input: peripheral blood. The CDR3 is CASSQAHRGSSGNTIYF. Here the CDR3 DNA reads TGCGCCAGCAGCCAAGCCCACCGCGGTAGCTCTGGAAACACCATATATTTT.